The source of this T cell receptor (beta chain) is a study of shared clonotypes between healthy human individuals. The donor cohort consisted entirely of Caucasian adults residing in Nashville, Tennessee. This CDR3 comprises 15 residues. Trimming removed 2 bases from V and 0 bases from J; junction bases left unmatched: 4. Germline V CDR1 and CDR2: MNHEY, SVGAGI. The table came from immunoSEQ multiplex PCR; TCRdb's copy has only in-frame clones and leaves some out. In the table there are roughly 2,300,000 clones, 85% to 95% of which are singletons. The genes are TRBV6-5 and TRBJ2-7, with 7 bases lining up with TRBD2. The source material was naive CD4+ T cells from PBMCs. The sample's subset: CD45RA+ positively selected. The sequence came from a man between 18 and 29 years old in good health. Some clones in this sample may be carry-over from other donors' samples. The CDR3 loop is CASSYGRVGSYEQYF. The CDR3 region has the DNA TGTGCCAGCAGTTACGGGAGGGTGGGCTCCTACGAGCAGTACTTC.